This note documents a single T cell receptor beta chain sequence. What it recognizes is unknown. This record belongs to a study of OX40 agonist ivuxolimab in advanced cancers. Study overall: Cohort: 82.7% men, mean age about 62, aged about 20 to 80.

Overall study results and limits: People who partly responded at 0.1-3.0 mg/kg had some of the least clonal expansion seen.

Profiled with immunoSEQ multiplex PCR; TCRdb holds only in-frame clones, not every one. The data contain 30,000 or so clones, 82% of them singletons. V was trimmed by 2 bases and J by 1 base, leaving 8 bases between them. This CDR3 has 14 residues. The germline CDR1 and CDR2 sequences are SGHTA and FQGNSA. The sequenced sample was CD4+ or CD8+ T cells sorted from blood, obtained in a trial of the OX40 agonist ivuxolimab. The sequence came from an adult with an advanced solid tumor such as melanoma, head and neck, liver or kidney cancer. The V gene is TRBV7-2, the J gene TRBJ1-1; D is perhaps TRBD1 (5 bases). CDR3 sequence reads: CASSLLGQNTEAFF. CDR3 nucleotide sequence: TGTGCCAGCAGCTTATTAGGACAGAACACTGAAGCTTTCTTT.